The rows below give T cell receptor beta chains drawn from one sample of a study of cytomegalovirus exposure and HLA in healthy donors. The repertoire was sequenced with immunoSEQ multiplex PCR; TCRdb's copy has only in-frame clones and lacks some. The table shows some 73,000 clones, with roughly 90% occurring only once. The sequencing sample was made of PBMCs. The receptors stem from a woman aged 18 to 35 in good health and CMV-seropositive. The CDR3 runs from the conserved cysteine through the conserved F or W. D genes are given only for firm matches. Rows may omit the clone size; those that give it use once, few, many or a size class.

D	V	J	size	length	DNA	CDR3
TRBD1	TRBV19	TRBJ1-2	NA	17	TGTGCCAGTAGTACCCCGGGACAGGGGGCCTTCTATTATGGCTACACCTTC	CASSTPGQGAFYYGYTF
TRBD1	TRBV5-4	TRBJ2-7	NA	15	TGTGCCAGCAGCCTTCGGACAGGGAGCTCCTACGAGCAGTACTTC	CASSLRTGSSYEQYF
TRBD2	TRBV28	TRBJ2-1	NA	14	TGTGCCAGCAGGAGCGGGAATGCCTACAATGAGCAGTTCTTC	CASRSGNAYNEQFF
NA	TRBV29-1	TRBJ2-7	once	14	TGCAGCGTTAGTGACGGGGGTTCCTCCTACGAGCAGTACTTC	CSVSDGGSSYEQYF
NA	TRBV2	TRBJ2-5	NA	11	TGTGCCAGCAGCCCTCGAGAGACCCAGTACTTC	CASSPRETQYF
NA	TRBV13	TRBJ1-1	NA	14	TGTGCCAGCAGCTTTTCCCAGGGGAACACTGAAGCTTTCTTT	CASSFSQGNTEAFF
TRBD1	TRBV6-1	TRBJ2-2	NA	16	TGTGCCAGCAGTGTAAGGCAGGGGGCGAACACCGGGGAGCTGTTTTTT	CASSVRQGANTGELFF
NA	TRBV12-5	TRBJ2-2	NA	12	TGTGCTAGTGGTTTTCAAATCCGGGAGCTGTTTTTT	CASGFQIRELFF
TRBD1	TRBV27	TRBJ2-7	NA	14	TGTGCCAGCAGTTCTAGGACAGGGTCCTACGAGCAGTACTTC	CASSSRTGSYEQYF
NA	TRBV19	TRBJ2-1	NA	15	TGTGCCAGTAGTATCCGCGGGGAATCCTACAATGAGCAGTTCTTC	CASSIRGESYNEQFF
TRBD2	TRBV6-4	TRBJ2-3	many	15	TGTGCCAGCAGTATGACTAGCGGGAGCACAGATACGCAGTATTTT	CASSMTSGSTDTQYF
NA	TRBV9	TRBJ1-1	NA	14	TGTGCCAGCAGCGTAGGCCAGGGAGGCACTGAAGCTTTCTTT	CASSVGQGGTEAFF
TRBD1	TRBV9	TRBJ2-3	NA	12	TGTGCCAGCAGGGGACAGACAGATACGCAGTATTTT	CASRGQTDTQYF
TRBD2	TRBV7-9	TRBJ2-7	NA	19	TGTGCCAGCAGCACCCTTAACCCGTGGGCTAGCGGGTCGCCGGGGGAGCAGTACTTC	CASSTLNPWASGSPGEQYF
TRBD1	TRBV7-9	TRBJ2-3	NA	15	TGTGCCAGCAGCTTAGGCAGGGGGTCCACAGATACGCAGTATTTT	CASSLGRGSTDTQYF
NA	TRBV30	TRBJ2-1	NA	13	TGTGCCTGGAGTTCTACTAGCTACAATGAGCAGTTCTTC	CAWSSTSYNEQFF
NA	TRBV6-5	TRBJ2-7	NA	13	TGTGCCAGCAGTTTCAGGGGTGCCTCCGAGCAGTACTTC	CASSFRGASEQYF
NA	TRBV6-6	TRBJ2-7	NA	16	TGTGCCAGCAGTTACTCGGCTGGCAGGGTCTCCTACGAGCAGTACTTC	CASSYSAGRVSYEQYF
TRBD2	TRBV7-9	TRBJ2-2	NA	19	TGTGCCAGCAGCTTAATCCTAGCGGGAGCTTATCCCAACACCGGGGAGCTGTTTTTT	CASSLILAGAYPNTGELFF
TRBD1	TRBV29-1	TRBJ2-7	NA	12	TGCAGCGTGGGGGACAGGGTTTACGAGCAGTACTTC	CSVGDRVYEQYF
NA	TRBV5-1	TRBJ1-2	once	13	TGCGCCAGCAGCTTGGACAGGTTCTATGGCTACACCTTC	CASSLDRFYGYTF
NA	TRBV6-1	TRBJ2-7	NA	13	TGTGCCAGCAGTCCCAACTTACTGCACGAGCAGTACTTC	CASSPNLLHEQYF
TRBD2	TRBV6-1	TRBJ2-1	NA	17	TGTGCCAGCAGTGTATCGTCGGGCGGGAGTTCGTTAAATGAGCAGTTCTTC	CASSVSSGGSSLNEQFF
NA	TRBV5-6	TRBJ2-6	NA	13	TGTGCCAGCAGCATCGTTGGGGCCAACGTCCTGACTTTC	CASSIVGANVLTF
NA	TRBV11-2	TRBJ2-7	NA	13	TGTGCCAGCAGCGCATACTCAGGGAACGAGCAGTACTTC	CASSAYSGNEQYF
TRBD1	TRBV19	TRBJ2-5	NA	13	TGTGCCAGTAGAGAGGGGGCTCGAGAGACCCAGTACTTC	CASREGARETQYF
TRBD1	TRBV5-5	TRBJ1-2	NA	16	TGTGCCAGCAGCCCCCGAACGACAGGGTCGAGCTATGGCTACACCTTC	CASSPRTTGSSYGYTF
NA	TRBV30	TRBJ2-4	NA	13	TGTGCCTGGAGTTTTCGGACAGAAAACATTCAGTACTTC	CAWSFRTENIQYF
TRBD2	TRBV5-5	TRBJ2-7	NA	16	TGTGCCAGCAGCCGACTAGCGGGAGGGTCTTCCTACGAGCAGTACTTC	CASSRLAGGSSYEQYF
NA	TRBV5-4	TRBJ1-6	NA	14	TGTGCCAGCAGCGTACAGGGCTATAATTCACCCCTCCACTTT	CASSVQGYNSPLHF
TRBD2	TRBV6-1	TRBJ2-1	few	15	TGTGCCAGCAGTGAGTCAGCGGGGGGGCCGAATGAGCAGTTCTTC	CASSESAGGPNEQFF
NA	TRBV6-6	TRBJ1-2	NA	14	TGTGCCAGCAGTTCTCCGACGGGTAACTATGGCTACACCTTC	CASSSPTGNYGYTF
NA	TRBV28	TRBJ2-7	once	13	TGTGCCAGCAGTTTAAGGGGGTCCTACGAGCAGTACTTC	CASSLRGSYEQYF
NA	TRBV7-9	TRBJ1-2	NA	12	TGTGCCAGCACTCCGGTGGTCTATGGCTACACCTTC	CASTPVVYGYTF
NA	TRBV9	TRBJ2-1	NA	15	TGTGCCAGCAGCGTAGGGTCGAGTTCCTACAATGAGCAGTTCTTC	CASSVGSSSYNEQFF
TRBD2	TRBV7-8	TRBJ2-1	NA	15	TGTGCCAGCAGCTTAGTGCTAGCGGATTACAATGAGCAGTTCTTC	CASSLVLADYNEQFF
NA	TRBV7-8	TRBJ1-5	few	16	TGTGCCAGCAGCTTAGCGTTTGGGACACCCAATCAGCCCCAGCATTTT	CASSLAFGTPNQPQHF